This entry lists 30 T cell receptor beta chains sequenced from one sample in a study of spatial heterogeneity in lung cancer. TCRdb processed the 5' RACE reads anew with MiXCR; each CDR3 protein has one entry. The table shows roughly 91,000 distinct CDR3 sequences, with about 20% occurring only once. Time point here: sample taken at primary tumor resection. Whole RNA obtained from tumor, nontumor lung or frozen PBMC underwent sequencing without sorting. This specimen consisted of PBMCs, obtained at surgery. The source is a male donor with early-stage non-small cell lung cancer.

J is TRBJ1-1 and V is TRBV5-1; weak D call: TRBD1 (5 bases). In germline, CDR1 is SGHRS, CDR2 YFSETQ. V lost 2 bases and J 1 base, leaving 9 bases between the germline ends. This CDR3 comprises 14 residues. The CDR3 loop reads CASSFQGWNTEAFF. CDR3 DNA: TGCGCCAGCAGCTTTCAGGGTTGGAACACTGAAGCTTTCTTT. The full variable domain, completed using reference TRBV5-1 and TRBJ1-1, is KAGVTQTPRYLIKTRGQQVTLSCSPISGHRSVSWYQQTPGQGLQFLFEYFSETQRNKGNFPGRFSGRQFSNSRSEMNVSTLELGDSALYLCASSFQGWNTEAFFGQGTRLTVV.

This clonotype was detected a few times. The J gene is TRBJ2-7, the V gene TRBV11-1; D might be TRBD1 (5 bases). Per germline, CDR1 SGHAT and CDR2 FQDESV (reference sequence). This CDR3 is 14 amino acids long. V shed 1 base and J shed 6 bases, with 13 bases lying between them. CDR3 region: CASSLVDTPLEQYF. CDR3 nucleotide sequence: TGTGCCAGCAGCTTAGTGGACACCCCCCTCGAGCAGTACTTC.

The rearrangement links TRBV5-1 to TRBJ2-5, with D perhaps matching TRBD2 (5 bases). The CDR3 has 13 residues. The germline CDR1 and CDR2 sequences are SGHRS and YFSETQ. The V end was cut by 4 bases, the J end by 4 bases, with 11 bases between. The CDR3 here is CASSDGMGETQYF. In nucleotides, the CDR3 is TGCGCCAGCAGCGACGGGATGGGAGAGACCCAGTACTTC.

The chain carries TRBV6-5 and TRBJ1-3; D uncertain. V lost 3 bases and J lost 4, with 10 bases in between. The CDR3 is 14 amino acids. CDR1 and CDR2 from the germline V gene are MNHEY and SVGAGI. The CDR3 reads CASSYFQGGNTIYF. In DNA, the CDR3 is TGTGCCAGCAGTTATTTTCAAGGAGGAAACACCATATATTTT.

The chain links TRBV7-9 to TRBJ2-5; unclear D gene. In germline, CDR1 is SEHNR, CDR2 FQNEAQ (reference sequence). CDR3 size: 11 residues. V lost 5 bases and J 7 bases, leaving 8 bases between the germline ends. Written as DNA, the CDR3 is TGTGCCAGCAGCACAGAAGGGACCCAGTACTTC. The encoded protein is CASSTEGTQYF.

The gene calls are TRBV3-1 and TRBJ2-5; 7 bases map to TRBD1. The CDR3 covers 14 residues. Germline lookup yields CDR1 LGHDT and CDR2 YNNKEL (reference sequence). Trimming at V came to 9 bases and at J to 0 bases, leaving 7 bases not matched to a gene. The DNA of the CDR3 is TGTGCCAGTACCGGGACAGCTTACCAAGAGACCCAGTACTTC. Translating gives CASTGTAYQETQYF.

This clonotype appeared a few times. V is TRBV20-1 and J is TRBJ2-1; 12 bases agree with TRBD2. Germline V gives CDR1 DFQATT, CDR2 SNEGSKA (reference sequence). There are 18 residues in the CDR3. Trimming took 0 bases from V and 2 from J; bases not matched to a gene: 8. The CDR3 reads CSARDDPSGRVAYNEQFF. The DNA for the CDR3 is TGCAGTGCTAGAGACGACCCTAGCGGGAGGGTCGCCTACAATGAGCAGTTCTTC.

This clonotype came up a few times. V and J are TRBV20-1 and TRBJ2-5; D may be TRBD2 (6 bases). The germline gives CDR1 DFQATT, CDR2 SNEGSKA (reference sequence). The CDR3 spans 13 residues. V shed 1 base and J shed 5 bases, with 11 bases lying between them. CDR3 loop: CSARGRGGETQYF. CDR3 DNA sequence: TGCAGTGCTAGAGGAAGGGGAGGTGAGACCCAGTACTTC.

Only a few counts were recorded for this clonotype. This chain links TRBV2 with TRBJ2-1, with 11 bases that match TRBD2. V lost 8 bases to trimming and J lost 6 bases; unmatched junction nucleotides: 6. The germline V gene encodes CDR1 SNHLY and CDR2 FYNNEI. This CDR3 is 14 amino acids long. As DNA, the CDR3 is TGTGCCAGCGGGAATAGCGGGGGGGCCAATGAGCAGTTCTTC. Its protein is CASGNSGGANEQFF.

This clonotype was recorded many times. The CDR3 DNA follows: TGTGCCAGCTCACCGGACAGGGGCTACTACACCGGGGAGCTGTTTTTT. It translates to CASSPDRGYYTGELFF. The chain employs TRBV18 and TRBJ2-2; 9 nucleotides agree with TRBD1. V was clipped by 3 bases and J by 3 bases; unmatched bases: 5. The CDR3 covers 16 residues. Looked up from germline, CDR1 is KGHSH and CDR2 is LQKENI.

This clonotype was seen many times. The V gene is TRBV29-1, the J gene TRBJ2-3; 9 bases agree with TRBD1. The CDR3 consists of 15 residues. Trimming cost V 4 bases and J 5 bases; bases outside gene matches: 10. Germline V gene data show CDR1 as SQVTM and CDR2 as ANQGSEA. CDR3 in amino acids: CSVATGTGNGDTQYF. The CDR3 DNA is TGCAGCGTTGCTACCGGGACAGGGAATGGAGATACGCAGTATTTT.

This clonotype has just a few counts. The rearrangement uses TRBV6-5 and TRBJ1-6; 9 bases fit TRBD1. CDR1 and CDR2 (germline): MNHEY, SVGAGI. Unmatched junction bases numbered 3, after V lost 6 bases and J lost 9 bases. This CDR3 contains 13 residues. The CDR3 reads CASRRDRASPLHF. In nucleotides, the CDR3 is TGTGCCAGCAGGCGGGACAGGGCTTCACCCCTCCACTTT.

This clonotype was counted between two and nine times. CDR3 DNA: TGTGCCAGCAGTTTATCGGGGACAGGGTGGACTGAAGCTTTCTTT. Translated, it gives CASSLSGTGWTEAFF. The chain combines TRBV27 with TRBJ1-1; 9 bases line up with TRBD1. V was pared by 0 bases and J by 5 bases, with 4 bases of the junction left unmatched. The CDR3 loop spans 15 amino acids. Germline lookup yields CDR1 MNHEY and CDR2 SMNVEV (reference sequence).

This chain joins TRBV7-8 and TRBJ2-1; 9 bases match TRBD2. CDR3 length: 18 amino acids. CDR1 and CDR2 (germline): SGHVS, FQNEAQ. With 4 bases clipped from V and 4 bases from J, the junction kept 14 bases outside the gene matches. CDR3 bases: TGTGCCAGCAGCTCCTTAAGTATAGCGGGAGTGGAATACAATGAGCAGTTCTTC. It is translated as CASSSLSIAGVEYNEQFF.

The CDR3 is CASSVDLGSTDTQYF. The DNA of the CDR3 is TGTGCCAGCAGCGTAGATTTAGGAAGCACAGATACGCAGTATTTT. The chain uses TRBV7-2 and TRBJ2-3; D ambiguous. Germline CDR1 reads SGHTA; CDR2 reads FQGNSA. The CDR3 runs to 15 residues. V was shortened by 5 bases and J by 0 bases, with 12 bases between the two germline ends.

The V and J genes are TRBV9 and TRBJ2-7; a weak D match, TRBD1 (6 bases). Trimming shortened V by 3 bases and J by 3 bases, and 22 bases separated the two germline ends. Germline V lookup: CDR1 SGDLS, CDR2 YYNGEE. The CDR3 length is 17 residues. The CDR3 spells CASSGGVDRTPVYEQYF. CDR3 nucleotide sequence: TGTGCCAGCAGCGGAGGGGTAGACAGGACCCCCGTCTACGAGCAGTACTTC.

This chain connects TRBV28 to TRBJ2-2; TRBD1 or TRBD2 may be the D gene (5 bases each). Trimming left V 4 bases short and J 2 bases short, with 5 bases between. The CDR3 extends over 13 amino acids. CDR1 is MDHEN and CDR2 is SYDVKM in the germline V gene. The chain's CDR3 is CASSWDNTGELFF. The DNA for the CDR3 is TGTGCCAGCAGTTGGGACAACACCGGGGAGCTGTTTTTT.

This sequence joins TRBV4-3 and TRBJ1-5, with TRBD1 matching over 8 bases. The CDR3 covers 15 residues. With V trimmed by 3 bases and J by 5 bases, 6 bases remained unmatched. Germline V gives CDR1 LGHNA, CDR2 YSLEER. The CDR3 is CASSQTQGAYQPQHF. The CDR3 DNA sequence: TGCGCCAGCAGCCAGACTCAGGGGGCTTATCAGCCCCAGCATTTT.

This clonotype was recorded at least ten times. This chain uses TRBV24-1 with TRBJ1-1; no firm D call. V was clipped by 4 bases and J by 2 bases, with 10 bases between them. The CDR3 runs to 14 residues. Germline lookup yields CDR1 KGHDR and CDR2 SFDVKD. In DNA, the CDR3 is TGTGCCACCAGTGACTCCAGAGTAAACACTGAAGCTTTCTTT. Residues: CATSDSRVNTEAFF.

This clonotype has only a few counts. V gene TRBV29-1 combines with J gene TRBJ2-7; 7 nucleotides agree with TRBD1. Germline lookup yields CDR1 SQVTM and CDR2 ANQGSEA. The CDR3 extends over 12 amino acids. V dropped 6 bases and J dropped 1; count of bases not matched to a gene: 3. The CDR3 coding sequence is TGCAGCGTGACAGGGATTTCCTACGAGCAGTACTTC. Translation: CSVTGISYEQYF.

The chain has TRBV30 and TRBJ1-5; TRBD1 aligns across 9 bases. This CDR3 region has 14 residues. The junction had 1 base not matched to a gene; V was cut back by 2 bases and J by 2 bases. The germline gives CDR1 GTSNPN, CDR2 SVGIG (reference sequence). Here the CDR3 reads CAWSWTGGNQPQHF. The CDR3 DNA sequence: TGTGCCTGGAGTTGGACAGGGGGCAATCAGCCCCAGCATTTT.

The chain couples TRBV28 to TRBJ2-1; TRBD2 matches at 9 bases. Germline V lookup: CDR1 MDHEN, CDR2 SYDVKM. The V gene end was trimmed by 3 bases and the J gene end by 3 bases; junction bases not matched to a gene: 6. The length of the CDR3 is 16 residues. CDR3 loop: CASSFGAGGSYNEQFF. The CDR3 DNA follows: TGTGCCAGCAGTTTCGGAGCGGGGGGCAGCTACAATGAGCAGTTCTTC.

This chain's CDR3 is CASSALGRGGTGELFF. CDR3 bases: TGTGCCAGCAGCGCCCTGGGCAGGGGGGGTACCGGGGAGCTGTTTTTT. The chain couples TRBV6-6 to TRBJ2-2; D tentatively fits TRBD1 or TRBD2 (7 bases each). With 6 bases removed from V and 5 bases from J, the gap between germline ends came to 19 bases. The germline gives CDR1 MNHNY, CDR2 SVGAGI (reference sequence). The CDR3 consists of 16 residues.

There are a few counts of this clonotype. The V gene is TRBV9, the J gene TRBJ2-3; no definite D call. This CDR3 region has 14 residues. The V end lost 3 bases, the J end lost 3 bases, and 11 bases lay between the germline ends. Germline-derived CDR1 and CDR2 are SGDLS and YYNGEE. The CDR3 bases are TGTGCCAGCAGCGCCTGGCCCGGGACAGATACGCAGTATTTT. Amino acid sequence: CASSAWPGTDTQYF.

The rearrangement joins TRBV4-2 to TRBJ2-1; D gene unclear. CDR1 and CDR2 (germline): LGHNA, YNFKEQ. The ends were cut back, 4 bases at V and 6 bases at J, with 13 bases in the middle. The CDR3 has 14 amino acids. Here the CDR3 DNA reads TGTGCCAGCAGCCGAACCGACCGGGTCAATGAGCAGTTCTTC. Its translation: CASSRTDRVNEQFF.

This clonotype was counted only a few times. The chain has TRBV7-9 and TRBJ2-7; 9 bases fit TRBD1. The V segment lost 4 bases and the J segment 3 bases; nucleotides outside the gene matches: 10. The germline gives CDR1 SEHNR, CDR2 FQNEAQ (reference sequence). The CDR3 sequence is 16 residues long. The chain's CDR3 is CASSSPGTGMLYEQYF. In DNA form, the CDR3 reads TGTGCCAGCAGCTCTCCCGGGACAGGGATGCTCTACGAGCAGTACTTC.

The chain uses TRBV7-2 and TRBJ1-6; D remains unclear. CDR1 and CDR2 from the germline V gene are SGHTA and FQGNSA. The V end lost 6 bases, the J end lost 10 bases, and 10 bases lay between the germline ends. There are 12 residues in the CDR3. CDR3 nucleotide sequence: TGTGCCAGCAGTCAAGAGAGGTCACCCCTCCACTTT. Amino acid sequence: CASSQERSPLHF.

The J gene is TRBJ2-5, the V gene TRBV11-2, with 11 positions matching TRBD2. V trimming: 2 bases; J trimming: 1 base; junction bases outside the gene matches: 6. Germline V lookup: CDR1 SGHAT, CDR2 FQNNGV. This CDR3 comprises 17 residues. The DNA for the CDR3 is TGTGCCAGCAGCTTAACGCCTAGCGGGGGGACCCAAGAGACCCAGTACTTC. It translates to CASSLTPSGGTQETQYF.

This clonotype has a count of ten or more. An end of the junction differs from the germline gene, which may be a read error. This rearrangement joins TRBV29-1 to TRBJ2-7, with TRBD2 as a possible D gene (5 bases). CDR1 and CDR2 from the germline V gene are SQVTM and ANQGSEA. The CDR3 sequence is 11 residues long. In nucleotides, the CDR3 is TGTAGAGTAGGAGACGAGGGCGAGCAGTACTTC. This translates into CRVGDEGEQYF.

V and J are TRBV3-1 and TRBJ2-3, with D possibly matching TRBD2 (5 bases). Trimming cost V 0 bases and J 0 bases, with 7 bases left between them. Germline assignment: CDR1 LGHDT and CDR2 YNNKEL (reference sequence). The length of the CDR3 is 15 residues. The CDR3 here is CASSQEVASTDTQYF. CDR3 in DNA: TGTGCCAGCAGCCAAGAGGTAGCGAGCACAGATACGCAGTATTTT.